This T cell receptor (beta chain) came from a study of blood T cell repertoires in COVID-19. The CDR3 length is 13 residues. In germline, CDR1 is LGHNA, CDR2 YNFKEQ. Deletions cut 10 bases from V and 6 bases from J, with 18 bases between. Sequencing was performed with immunoSEQ multiplex PCR; in TCRdb, only in-frame clones are kept and a portion is missing. Among 250,000 or so clones listed, about four fifths were seen once. Only one count was recorded for this clone. The chain is built from TRBV4-2 and TRBJ1-2; D is unclear. The material sequenced was PBMCs or T cells enriched from blood (not recorded which). This sequence was found in a woman between 40 and 55 years old who had been exposed to COVID-19. For the CDR3, the DNA is TGTGCCACCCTGGGCCCCCTTGGAAATGGCTACACCTTC. It translates to CATLGPLGNGYTF.